Following are 25 T cell receptor beta chains from one sample sequenced in a study of T cell responses to AZD1222 COVID-19 vaccine (dated by TCRdb to the early 2020s). The library was made by the immunoSEQ multiplex PCR assay. In TCRdb, the immuneACCESS table is reduced to in-frame sequences with V and J assigned. These tables do not hold every clone; where another copy was compared, an unresolved V gene accounts for under half, and the others remain unexplained. Within this sample are about 160,000 clones, with more than 90% of them counted one time only. In total, the top ten clones hold approximately 3.3% of the sample. The label giving this sample's time point can be read as: about 28 days (+/-7) after the second vaccine dose. This sample comprised peripheral blood, obtained 28 days after the second AZD1222 dose. The origin of the receptors is an adult who received the AZD1222 COVID-19 vaccine.

The gene calls are TRBV2 and TRBJ1-1; no reliable D call. This CDR3 contains 14 residues. Germline CDR1 SNHLY, CDR2 FYNNEI. The germline V and J ends were trimmed by 6 bases and 5 bases, with 16 bases remaining between them. CDR3 sequence (DNA): TGTGCCAGCAGCTGGGTCATACGTACGACTGAAGCTTTCTTT. Amino acids: CASSWVIRTTEAFF.

The rearrangement joins TRBV2 to TRBJ2-2; D is undetermined. Germline assignment: CDR1 SNHLY and CDR2 FYNNEI. Trimming left V 7 bases short and J 4 bases short, with 7 bases between. The CDR3 covers 12 residues. In nucleotides, the CDR3 is TGTGCCAGCACCGATGTCACCGGGGAGCTGTTTTTT. Amino acid sequence: CASTDVTGELFF.

V is TRBV5-1 and J is TRBJ2-7, with TRBD2 matching over 12 bases. This CDR3 spans 14 amino acids. V gave up 6 bases and J gave up 1 base; unmatched junction bases: 2. Per germline, CDR1 SGHRS and CDR2 YFSETQ. CDR3 protein: CASTGTSGSYEQYF. CDR3 bases: TGCGCCAGCACCGGGACTAGCGGGTCCTACGAGCAGTACTTC.

The chain has TRBV28 and TRBJ2-1; D may be TRBD2 (5 bases). Trimming took off 3 bases at V and 8 bases at J, with 17 bases between the two ends. The CDR3 consists of 15 residues. Germline V gives CDR1 MDHEN, CDR2 SYDVKM. In nucleotides, the CDR3 is TGTGCCAGCAGTTTTAGGGCAGACTACAATGATGAGCAGTTCTTC. Protein product: CASSFRADYNDEQFF.

The chain uses TRBV28 and TRBJ1-2; TRBD1 aligns across 7 bases. V was pared by 5 bases and J by 6 bases, with 6 bases of the junction left unmatched. Germline V gene data show CDR1 as MDHEN and CDR2 as SYDVKM. This CDR3 has 13 amino acids. Here the CDR3 DNA reads TGTGCCAGCAGTCCACAGGGGTGGGATGGCTACACCTTC. Translated: CASSPQGWDGYTF.

The V gene is TRBV6-6, the J gene TRBJ2-7, with 14 bases identical to TRBD2. Per germline, CDR1 MNHNY and CDR2 SVGAGI (reference sequence). This CDR3 is built from 16 residues. V lost 7 bases and J lost 1; bases outside the gene matches: 6. This chain's CDR3 is CASIRTSGRPSYEQYF. CDR3 DNA sequence: TGTGCCAGCATTCGGACTAGCGGGAGGCCTTCCTACGAGCAGTACTTC.

J is TRBJ1-1 and V is TRBV5-6; no clear D gene. Germline CDR1 reads SGHDT; CDR2 reads YYEEEE. This CDR3 contains 13 residues. Trimming removed 0 bases from V and 5 bases from J, with 8 bases in between. CDR3 residues: CASSLVSGTEAFF. In DNA form, the CDR3 reads TGTGCCAGCAGCTTGGTCTCTGGGACTGAAGCTTTCTTT.

The V and J genes are TRBV3-1 (or the pseudogene TRBV3-2) and TRBJ1-1; TRBD1 agrees at 7 bases. With 6 bases clipped from V and 4 bases from J, the junction kept 5 bases outside the gene matches. Looked up from germline, CDR1 is LGHDT and CDR2 is YNNKEL (reference sequence). The CDR3 is 13 residues long. CDR3 sequence: CASRGYRGTEAFF. The CDR3 bases are TGTGCCAGCAGGGGATACAGGGGCACTGAAGCTTTCTTT.

The J gene is TRBJ2-7, the V gene TRBV28; D not certain. CDR3 length: 12 residues. V lost 3 bases and J 4 bases, leaving 7 bases between the germline ends. Germline V lookup: CDR1 MDHEN, CDR2 SYDVKM. The DNA of the CDR3 is TGTGCCAGCAGTTTCAAGGGTTACGAGCAGTACTTC. Encoded protein: CASSFKGYEQYF.

The rearrangement links TRBV2 to TRBJ2-1, with a tentative D call TRBD2 (5 bases). V gave up 1 base and J gave up 2 bases, with 9 bases separating them. CDR1 is SNHLY, CDR2 FYNNEI, per germline. This CDR3 is 15 amino acids long. The CDR3 DNA reads as TGTGCCAGCAGTGAAGGCGGAGGAACCTACAATGAGCAGTTCTTC. This codes for CASSEGGGTYNEQFF.

V and J are TRBV10-2 and TRBJ2-3; 8 bases map to TRBD1. Per the germline V gene, CDR1 is WSHSY and CDR2 is SAAADI. The CDR3 has 13 amino acids. Trimming took 8 bases from V and 1 from J; bases not matched to a gene: 2. The CDR3 nucleotides read TGCGCCAGCGGGGGACAGGGCACAGATACGCAGTATTTT. It codes for CASGGQGTDTQYF.

The chain uses TRBV19 and TRBJ1-2, with 9 bases that match TRBD1. The CDR3 is 14 residues long. V shed 5 bases and J 4 bases; nucleotides not matched to a gene: 5. Germline V gene sequence: CDR1 LNHDA, CDR2 SQIVND (reference sequence). The CDR3 coding sequence is TGTGCCAGTAGTCTCCGGGACAGGGCCTATGGCTACACCTTC. Protein product: CASSLRDRAYGYTF.

V usage is TRBV4-2 and J usage is TRBJ2-7; perhaps TRBD2 as D (6 bases). The V gene's germline CDR1 is LGHNA and CDR2 YNFKEQ. V lost 2 bases and J lost 3, with 14 bases in between. This CDR3 is 15 amino acids long. The CDR3 DNA sequence: TGTGCCAGCAGCCAATCGGGACTTAGTTTCTACGAGCAGTACTTC. Protein product: CASSQSGLSFYEQYF.

The V and J genes are TRBV5-4 and TRBJ1-5; D unresolved. The germline CDR1 and CDR2 sequences are SGHNT and YYREEE (reference sequence). CDR3 length: 12 amino acids. The V end was cut by 3 bases, the J end by 4 bases, with 5 bases between. The CDR3 DNA is TGTGCCAGCAGCTCACCAAATCAGCCCCAGCATTTT. Translated: CASSSPNQPQHF. The full variable domain, in which reference TRBV5-4 and TRBJ1-5 provide the parts outside the CDR3, is ETGVTQSPTHLIKTRGQQVTLRCSSQSGHNTVSWYQQALGQGPQFIFQYYREEENGRGNFPPRFSGLQFPNYSSELNVNALELDDSALYLCASSSPNQPQHFGDGTRLSIL.

The chain is built from TRBV23-1 and TRBJ2-4; the D gene is possibly TRBD2 (6 bases). TRBV23-1 counts as an open reading frame of uncertain function. V was trimmed by 0 bases and J by 6 bases, leaving 12 bases between them. CDR3 length equals 15 residues. The CDR3 is CASSQSNQGGNIQYF. As DNA, the CDR3 is TGCGCCAGCAGTCAATCGAACCAGGGAGGAAACATTCAGTACTTC.

This chain joins TRBV5-3 and TRBJ1-6; D gene uncertain. TRBV5-3 is classed as an ORF, of uncertain function. V lost 0 bases and J lost 0, with 10 bases in between. This CDR3 has 17 residues. The CDR3 DNA follows: TGTGCCAGAAGCTTGGGTCGTGAGAGCTCCTATAATTCACCCCTCCACTTT. Residues: CARSLGRESSYNSPLHF.

This chain joins TRBV7-8 and TRBJ2-2; 7 bases fit TRBD2. Per germline, CDR1 SGHVS and CDR2 FQNEAQ. The CDR3 sequence is 16 residues long. Trimming at V came to 2 bases and at J to 1 base, leaving 4 bases not matched to a gene. CDR3 bases: TGTGCCAGCAGCTTACGTCCTAGCGGGAACACCGGGGAGCTGTTTTTT. Its protein product is CASSLRPSGNTGELFF.

This clone came up once. The rearrangement uses TRBV18 and TRBJ2-3; D is unclear. Trimming took off 0 bases at V and 1 base at J, with 5 bases between the two ends. This CDR3 contains 14 residues. The germline CDR1 and CDR2 sequences are KGHSH and LQKENI. This chain's CDR3 is CASSPPTRTDTQYF. As DNA, the CDR3 is TGTGCCAGCTCACCACCTACCCGCACAGATACGCAGTATTTT.

The V call is TRBV7-6, the J call TRBJ1-1, with TRBD1 identical over 11 bases. The CDR3 spans 15 residues. CDR1 SGHVS and CDR2 FNYEAQ come from the germline V gene. The ends lost 0 bases at V and 5 bases at J; junction bases unmatched: 2. CDR3 residues: CASSLAWDRGTEAFF. The CDR3 DNA is TGTGCCAGCAGCTTAGCGTGGGACAGGGGGACTGAAGCTTTCTTT.

This rearrangement joins TRBV7-6 to TRBJ1-6; 11 bases fit TRBD1. The V segment lost 2 bases and the J segment 5 bases; nucleotides outside the gene matches: 8. This CDR3 has 18 amino acids. The V gene's germline CDR1 is SGHVS and CDR2 FNYEAQ. In nucleotides, the CDR3 is TGTGCCAGCAGCTTACTGCCCGGGACAGGGGGTAATAATTCACCCCTCCACTTT. It specifies CASSLLPGTGGNNSPLHF. The full variable domain, completed using reference TRBV7-6 and TRBJ1-6, is GAGVSQSPRYKVTKRGQDVALRCDPISGHVSLYWYRQALGQGPEFLTYFNYEAQQDKSGLPNDRFSAERPEGSISTLTIQRTEQRDSAMYRCASSLLPGTGGNNSPLHFGNGTRLTVT.

V is TRBV19 and J is TRBJ1-5; the D is unclear. V lost 4 bases to trimming and J lost 2 bases, with 9 bases between them. The CDR3 runs 14 residues. CDR1 and CDR2 (germline): LNHDA, SQIVND (reference sequence). The CDR3 spells CASSTLGGNQPQHF. For the CDR3, the DNA is TGTGCCAGTAGTACTCTGGGAGGCAATCAGCCCCAGCATTTT.

This chain joins TRBV11-3 and TRBJ1-1, with D possibly matching TRBD1 (6 bases). Trimming stripped 3 bases from V and 2 bases from J, with 10 bases between. From germline, CDR1 is SGHNT and CDR2 YENEEA. CDR3 size: 14 residues. This chain's CDR3 is CASSFGGPNTEAFF. The CDR3 DNA sequence: TGTGCCAGCAGCTTTGGGGGCCCCAACACTGAAGCTTTCTTT.

CDR3 bases: TGTGCCAGCAGTTCCGGGACAGCTCTCCCCTATGGCTACACCTTC. Its translation: CASSSGTALPYGYTF. This chain links TRBV27 with TRBJ1-2; 7 nucleotides align to TRBD1. The CDR3 loop spans 15 amino acids. Germline CDR1 is MNHEY and CDR2 is SMNVEV (reference sequence). V shed 4 bases and J 4 bases; nucleotides not matched to a gene: 9.

V and J are TRBV7-9 and TRBJ2-5; 11 bases are a match to TRBD2. The germline V gene has CDR1 SEHNR and CDR2 FQNEAQ (reference sequence). The V segment lost 5 bases and the J segment 5 bases; nucleotides outside the gene matches: 13. CDR3 length equals 17 residues. The CDR3 DNA follows: TGTGCCAGCAGCCACGGTATTAGCGGGAGGGCATCGGAGACCCAGTACTTC. This codes for CASSHGISGRASETQYF.

The V gene is TRBV6-1, the J gene TRBJ2-7, with 9 bases lining up with TRBD2. The CDR3 runs 14 residues. Germline V CDR1 and CDR2: MNHNS, SASEGT. V was pared by 1 base and J by 7 bases, with 5 bases of the junction left unmatched. As DNA, the CDR3 is TGTGCCAGCAGTGAAGTCGGACTAGCGCGGGAGCAGTACTTC. This translates into CASSEVGLAREQYF.